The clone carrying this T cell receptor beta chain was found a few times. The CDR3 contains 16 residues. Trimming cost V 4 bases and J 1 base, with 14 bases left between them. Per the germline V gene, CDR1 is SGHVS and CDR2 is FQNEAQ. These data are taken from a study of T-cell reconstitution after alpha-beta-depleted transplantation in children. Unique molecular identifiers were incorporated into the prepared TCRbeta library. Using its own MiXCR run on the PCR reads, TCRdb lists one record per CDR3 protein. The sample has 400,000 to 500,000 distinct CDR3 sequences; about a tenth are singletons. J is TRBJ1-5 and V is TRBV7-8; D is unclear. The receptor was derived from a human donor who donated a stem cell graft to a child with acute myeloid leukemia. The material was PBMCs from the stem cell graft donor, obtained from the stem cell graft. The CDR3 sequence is CASSSGRIPSNQPQHF. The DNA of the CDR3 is TGTGCCAGCAGCTCTGGCCGCATCCCAAGCAATCAGCCCCAGCATTTT.